These 17 T cell receptor beta chains were sequenced from one sample in a study of blood T cell repertoires in COVID-19 (dated by TCRdb to the early 2020s). Library prep was done by the immunoSEQ multiplex PCR assay. The clones in this table, taken by TCRdb from immuneACCESS, are in-frame only. Not every clone is retained; where verified, under half of the shortfall comes from an unresolved V gene, and the cause of the rest is unknown. For this sample the table gives some 45,000 clones, of which nearly 80% were detected only once. The ten largest make up under 20% of the sample. Sequencing input: peripheral blood. These receptors all stem from a man between 65 and 85 years old with acute or convalescent COVID-19.

V usage is TRBV18 and J usage is TRBJ1-3, with TRBD1 as a possible D gene (5 bases). Germline V gene sequence: CDR1 KGHSH, CDR2 LQKENI. Trimming took 2 bases from V and 4 from J, leaving 12 bases between them. CDR3 length: 15 residues. The CDR3 sequence is CASSPGRQGGNTIYF. CDR3 DNA sequence: TGTGCCAGCTCACCAGGGCGGCAGGGCGGAAACACCATATATTTT.

The genes are TRBV18 and TRBJ1-6; 7 bases agree with TRBD1. Per the germline V gene, CDR1 is KGHSH and CDR2 is LQKENI. This CDR3 spans 14 amino acids. V lost 5 bases, J lost 7 bases, and 5 bases stayed unmatched. CDR3 DNA: TGTGCCAGCTCATCGGACAGGAAGAATTCACCCCTCCACTTT. The encoded protein is CASSSDRKNSPLHF.

The rearrangement links TRBV6-5 to TRBJ1-5; the D is unclear. Trimming pared 6 bases from V and 7 bases from J, leaving 13 bases between. The CDR3 loop spans 13 amino acids. The germline gives CDR1 MNHEY, CDR2 SVGAGI. Written as DNA, the CDR3 is TGTGCCAGCAGGATGACCAGAGGCCAGCCCCAGCATTTT. Translation gives CASRMTRGQPQHF.

The chain combines TRBV7-9 with TRBJ2-2; 11 positions match TRBD2. The V segment lost 5 bases and the J segment 7 bases; nucleotides outside the gene matches: 6. CDR3 size: 15 residues. The germline CDR1 and CDR2 sequences are SEHNR and FQNEAQ (reference sequence). CDR3 in DNA: TGTGCCAGCAGCCTTAGCGGGGGGGCCGACGGGGAGCTGTTTTTT. Its protein product is CASSLSGGADGELFF.

This clone was seen just once. The chain joins TRBV28 to TRBJ1-5, with TRBD1 as a possible D gene (5 bases). With 6 bases removed from V and 4 bases from J, the gap between germline ends came to 16 bases. Germline V gene lookup returns CDR1 MDHEN and CDR2 SYDVKM. The CDR3 extends over 15 amino acids. The chain's CDR3 is CASRPLGRENQPQHF. For the CDR3, the DNA is TGTGCCAGCAGACCCCTGGGACGGGAGAATCAGCCCCAGCATTTT.

The chain uses TRBV4-1 and TRBJ1-6, with 7 nucleotides matching TRBD1. The CDR3 is made up of 18 amino acids. The germline gives CDR1 MGHRA, CDR2 YSYEKL. Trimming removed 3 bases from V and 7 bases from J; junction bases left unmatched: 15. CDR3 loop: CASSQVDRSLSWNSPLHF. The CDR3 DNA sequence: TGCGCCAGCAGCCAGGTGGACAGGAGCCTATCCTGGAATTCACCCCTCCACTTT.

In this sample, this clone turned up once. CDR3 amino acids: CASSPELNSGNTIYF. The DNA for the CDR3 is TGCGCCAGCAGCCCGGAGCTGAATTCTGGAAACACCATATATTTT. The V and J genes are TRBV5-1 and TRBJ1-3; D gene ambiguous. The CDR3 has 15 amino acids. From germline, CDR1 is SGHRS and CDR2 YFSETQ. V was pared by 4 bases and J by 1 base, with 12 bases between. Full variable domain (rest looked up from reference TRBV5-1 and TRBJ1-3): KAGVTQTPRYLIKTRGQQVTLSCSPISGHRSVSWYQQTPGQGLQFLFEYFSETQRNKGNFPGRFSGRQFSNSRSEMNVSTLELGDSALYLCASSPELNSGNTIYFGEGSWLTVV.

The chain employs TRBV18 and TRBJ1-2; no definite D call. V lost 3 bases and J 1 base, leaving 9 bases between the germline ends. Germline loops: CDR1 KGHSH, CDR2 LQKENI. The CDR3 extends over 14 amino acids. CDR3 protein: CASSPSYGNYGYTF. The CDR3 DNA sequence: TGTGCCAGCTCACCTAGCTACGGTAACTATGGCTACACCTTC.

This clone rates as medium-sized (0.01 to 0.1%). The CDR3 region is CASSFGTDTLSSYNSPLHF. The CDR3 bases are TGTGCCAGCAGTTTCGGAACAGACACCCTCAGCTCCTATAATTCACCCCTCCACTTT. The rearrangement joins TRBV28 to TRBJ1-6; D gene ambiguous. Trimming removed 3 bases from V and 0 bases from J, with 18 bases in between. Germline V CDR1 and CDR2: MDHEN, SYDVKM. The CDR3 consists of 19 residues.

The rearrangement joins TRBV9 to TRBJ2-3; 7 positions agree with TRBD2. Trimming removed 0 bases from V and 3 bases from J; junction bases left unmatched: 10. The germline V gene encodes CDR1 SGDLS and CDR2 YYNGEE. This CDR3 has 17 residues. CDR3: CASSVGGTTGKTDTQYF. As DNA, the CDR3 is TGTGCCAGCAGCGTAGGCGGGACTACGGGGAAGACAGATACGCAGTATTTT.

The chain links TRBV18 to TRBJ1-3; tentatively, D is TRBD1 (5 bases). Germline V gene data show CDR1 as KGHSH and CDR2 as LQKENI. Deletions cut 2 bases from V and 8 bases from J, with 16 bases between. The CDR3 has 15 amino acids. CDR3 in DNA: TGTGCCAGCTCACCAAAGGGGCCTTACTCGGACACCATATATTTT. This encodes CASSPKGPYSDTIYF.

This clone was observed at least ten times. The rearrangement uses TRBV3-1 (or the pseudogene TRBV3-2) and TRBJ2-7; 8 bases map to TRBD1. J was trimmed by 2 bases and V by 3 bases; bases with no gene match: 3. CDR1 LGHDT and CDR2 YNNKEL come from the germline V gene (reference sequence). There are 14 residues in the CDR3. Here the CDR3 DNA reads TGTGCCAGCAGCCACCGGGACAGGCCCTACGAGCAGTACTTC. This gives the protein CASSHRDRPYEQYF.

This clone was seen once. The rearrangement uses TRBV6-5 and TRBJ2-5; 8 bases are a match to TRBD2. Per germline, CDR1 MNHEY and CDR2 SVGAGI. The CDR3 covers 13 residues. Trimming removed 7 bases from V and 7 bases from J; junction bases left unmatched: 8. CDR3 sequence reads: CASKPGGPATQYF. The CDR3 DNA follows: TGTGCCAGCAAACCGGGGGGGCCGGCGACCCAGTACTTC.

This clone appeared a few times. The chain has TRBV28 and TRBJ1-6, with 7 bases fitting TRBD1. This CDR3 comprises 17 residues. In germline, CDR1 is MDHEN, CDR2 SYDVKM. The V segment lost 7 bases and the J segment 0 bases; nucleotides outside the gene matches: 9. The CDR3 protein is CASKSGQLSSYNSPLHF. Written as DNA, the CDR3 is TGTGCCAGCAAATCGGGACAGCTTAGCTCCTATAATTCACCCCTCCACTTT.

This chain links TRBV28 with TRBJ2-1; 9 positions match TRBD1. The CDR3 extends over 14 amino acids. V gave up 7 bases and J gave up 6 bases; unmatched junction bases: 7. Germline CDR1 is MDHEN and CDR2 is SYDVKM. CDR3 coding DNA: TGTGCCAGCAATCCGACAGGGGGGCCCAATGAGCAGTTCTTC. Protein product: CASNPTGGPNEQFF.

The V call is TRBV7-2, the J call TRBJ2-5, with D possibly being TRBD1 (6 bases). Germline V gene data show CDR1 as SGHTA and CDR2 as FQGNSA. Trimming pared 0 bases from V and 1 base from J, leaving 6 bases between. The CDR3 runs to 14 residues. This CDR3 is CASSLAGAQETQYF. The CDR3 nucleotides are TGTGCCAGCAGCTTAGCGGGGGCCCAAGAGACCCAGTACTTC.

V usage is TRBV7-6 and J usage is TRBJ2-1; D may be TRBD2 (6 bases). The V gene lost 1 base and the J gene lost 4 bases, with 11 bases spanning the gap. The CDR3 totals 15 residues. Germline V gene data show CDR1 as SGHVS and CDR2 as FNYEAQ. CDR3 residues: CASSLVIGTYNEQFF. Written as DNA, the CDR3 is TGTGCCAGCAGCTTAGTTATTGGGACTTACAATGAGCAGTTCTTC. Using reference TRBV7-6 and TRBJ2-1 for the parts outside the CDR3, the full variable domain is GAGVSQSPRYKVTKRGQDVALRCDPISGHVSLYWYRQALGQGPEFLTYFNYEAQQDKSGLPNDRFSAERPEGSISTLTIQRTEQRDSAMYRCASSLVIGTYNEQFFGPGTRLTVL.